These 5 T cell receptor beta chains were sequenced from one sample in a study of spatial heterogeneity in lung cancer. TCRdb recomputed calls from the 5' RACE reads with MiXCR, one row per CDR3 protein. Found here are 24,000 or so distinct CDR3 sequences, roughly 6.9% of them singletons; the top ten hold roughly an eighth. Time point reported: sample taken at primary tumor resection. No cells were sorted before sequencing. The whole RNA sequenced was extracted from tumor, nontumor lung or frozen PBMC. Here the sequenced sample was PBMCs, taken at surgery. The receptors come from a male donor with early-stage non-small cell lung cancer.

This clonotype was counted at least ten times. This rearrangement joins TRBV20-1 to TRBJ2-7, with D perhaps TRBD2 (6 bases). The germline gives CDR1 DFQATT, CDR2 SNEGSKA (reference sequence). With 5 bases removed from V and 6 bases from J, the gap between germline ends came to 11 bases. The CDR3 length is 11 residues. CDR3 sequence reads: CSAGPGSEQYF. The DNA for the CDR3 is TGCAGTGCTGGCCCCGGGAGCGAGCAGTACTTC.

The chain uses TRBV20-1 and TRBJ1-3; D not certain. Germline V gene data show CDR1 as DFQATT and CDR2 as SNEGSKA (reference sequence). The CDR3 has 14 amino acids. Trimming shortened V by 5 bases and J by 2 bases, and 13 bases separated the two germline ends. The CDR3 loop is CSAPVWAAGNTIYF. The CDR3 DNA follows: TGCAGTGCTCCCGTGTGGGCGGCTGGAAACACCATATATTTT.

There are a few counts of this clonotype. The rearrangement uses TRBV30 and TRBJ1-3; 7 bases align to TRBD1. Germline CDR1 reads GTSNPN; CDR2 reads SVGIG (reference sequence). CDR3 size: 13 residues. CDR3 coding DNA: TGTGCTTGGGACAGCAATTCTGGAAACACCATATATTTT. Protein sequence: CAWDSNSGNTIYF.

This clonotype was picked up many times. The V call is TRBV5-6, the J call TRBJ2-5; D is uncertain. Germline CDR1 is SGHDT and CDR2 is YYEEEE. The CDR3 runs 14 residues. Trimming pared 3 bases from V and 5 bases from J, leaving 14 bases between. The CDR3 sequence is CASSWPQTLETQYF. CDR3 nucleotide sequence: TGTGCCAGCAGCTGGCCCCAGACCCTGGAGACCCAGTACTTC.

Sample share makes this clonotype medium-sized. The gene calls are TRBV5-1 and TRBJ2-5; TRBD1 aligns across 8 bases. CDR3 length: 13 residues. With 4 bases clipped from V and 5 bases from J, the junction kept 4 bases outside the gene matches. The germline gives CDR1 SGHRS, CDR2 YFSETQ. CDR3 residues: CASSGGTGETQYF. CDR3 sequence (DNA): TGCGCCAGCAGCGGCGGGACAGGCGAGACCCAGTACTTC.